One and the same sample provided the 27 T cell receptor beta chains below, sequenced in a study of T cells expressing NK-cell markers. TCRdb reprocessed the 5' RACE reads, with one entry per CDR3 protein and no DNA. In total, the table holds under 500,000 distinct CDR3 sequences. The source material was blood T cells: a sorted CD56 or NKG2C T cell subset, CD4+ or CD8+ T cells, or bulk PBMC T cells (not recorded which). The source is a woman aged 18 to 75 in good health.

The chain links TRBV28 to TRBJ2-2; the D call of TRBD2 rests on TCRdb alone, since no DNA is present to check it. The CDR3 spans 16 residues. Germline-derived CDR1 and CDR2 are MDHEN and SYDVKM. The chain's CDR3 is CASVPLAGRGTGELFF.

The gene calls are TRBV9 and TRBJ2-7; TCRdb proposes TRBD1, but this gene call is untestable without DNA. The CDR3 loop spans 15 amino acids. Germline V lookup: CDR1 SGDLS, CDR2 YYNGEE. The CDR3 here is CASSAGGQVEYEQYF.

The CDR3 sequence: CSARDRGGSKNQPQHF. This chain joins TRBV20-1 and TRBJ1-5. The germline gives CDR1 DFQATT, CDR2 SNEGSKA (reference sequence). The CDR3 length is 16 residues.

The rearrangement links TRBV20-1 to TRBJ2-5; TCRdb selects TRBD2, and the lack of DNA leaves this call unchecked. The CDR3 has 17 residues. CDR1 and CDR2 (germline): DFQATT, SNEGSKA (reference sequence). CDR3 region: CSANGLLLAGHQETQYF.

The chain is built from TRBV24-1 and TRBJ2-2; checking the TCRdb D call of TRBD1 is not possible without DNA. The CDR3 sequence is 17 residues long. Germline CDR1 and CDR2: KGHDR and SFDVKD. This chain's CDR3 is CATSGQDRGGNTGELFF.

The chain carries TRBV6-5 and TRBJ2-5. The CDR3 is 14 residues long. Germline-derived CDR1 and CDR2 are MNHEY and SVGAGI. CDR3 sequence reads: CASSFTEVAETQYF.

This chain connects TRBV7-3 to TRBJ2-3; TCRdb's D call of TRBD2 is untestable without DNA. From germline, CDR1 is SGHTA and CDR2 FQGTGA. The CDR3 has 14 residues. The CDR3: CASSQSGGTDTQYF. Full variable domain (outside the CDR3, taken from reference TRBV7-3 and TRBJ2-3): GAGVSQTPSNKVTEKGKYVELRCDPISGHTALYWYRQSLGQGPEFLIYFQGTGAADDSGLPNDRFFAVRPEGSVSTLKIQRTERGDSAVYLCASSQSGGTDTQYFGPGTRLTVL.

The V and J genes are TRBV5-5 and TRBJ1-3; there is no DNA to check the TCRdb D call of TRBD1. The CDR3 runs to 16 residues. Germline V gene lookup returns CDR1 SGHKS and CDR2 YYEKEE (reference sequence). The CDR3: CASSVGQGFKRDTIYF.

This rearrangement joins TRBV2 to TRBJ2-1; TCRdb proposes TRBD1, but this gene call is untestable without DNA. Germline loops: CDR1 SNHLY, CDR2 FYNNEI. This CDR3 is built from 13 residues. CDR3 region: CASRDLSPDEQFF.

The CDR3 protein is CSASSGGGFYNEQFF. This chain connects TRBV20-1 to TRBJ2-1; with no DNA, the TCRdb D assignment of TRBD2 cannot be verified. This CDR3 has 15 amino acids. CDR1 DFQATT and CDR2 SNEGSKA come from the germline V gene (reference sequence).

The V call is TRBV9, the J call TRBJ2-3; TCRdb selects TRBD2, and the lack of DNA leaves this call unchecked. This CDR3 has 13 residues. CDR1 and CDR2 from the germline V gene are SGDLS and YYNGEE. The CDR3 sequence is CASSVRGRDTQYF. The entire variable domain, with the rest obtained from reference TRBV9 and TRBJ2-3, is as follows: DSGVTQTPKHLITATGQRVTLRCSPRSGDLSVYWYQQSLDQGLQFLIQYYNGEERAKGNILERFSAQQFPDLHSELNLSSLELGDSALYFCASSVRGRDTQYFGPGTRLTVL.

The V and J genes are TRBV12-3 or TRBV12-4 and TRBJ1-2. The CDR3 totals 13 residues. CDR3 in amino acids: CASSDGRRKGYTF.

The CDR3 reads CATSDTQGAGVLDTQYF. This chain uses TRBV24-1 with TRBJ2-3; there is no DNA to check the TCRdb D call of TRBD2. Germline V lookup: CDR1 KGHDR, CDR2 SFDVKD. This CDR3 is 17 amino acids long.

The CDR3 reads CASRRMDEQFF. V gene TRBV6-5 combines with J gene TRBJ2-1. Germline V gene lookup returns CDR1 MNHEY and CDR2 SVGAGI. The CDR3 sequence is 11 residues long.

The gene calls are TRBV14 and TRBJ2-2; with no DNA, the TCRdb D assignment of TRBD1 cannot be verified. CDR1 SGHDN and CDR2 FVKESK come from the germline V gene. This CDR3 contains 14 residues. This chain's CDR3 is CASAGAAWDGELFF.

The rearrangement uses TRBV20-1 and TRBJ1-6; TCRdb names TRBD1, which stays unverified in the absence of DNA. CDR3 size: 15 residues. CDR1 and CDR2 (germline): DFQATT, SNEGSKA (reference sequence). The CDR3 sequence is CSARDSGTGVSPLHF.

The chain combines TRBV5-1 with TRBJ1-2. This CDR3 is built from 14 residues. Germline V CDR1 and CDR2: SGHRS, YFSETQ. The CDR3 protein is CASSSGQANYGYTF.

The chain employs TRBV6-1 and TRBJ2-5; the TCRdb call, TRBD1, lacks DNA for checking. This CDR3 spans 16 amino acids. CDR1 is MNHNS and CDR2 is SASEGT in the germline V gene. This CDR3 is CASTARIGQGRETQYF.

This chain uses TRBV20-1 with TRBJ2-3; TCRdb's D call of TRBD2 is untestable without DNA. The CDR3 runs to 15 residues. The germline V gene has CDR1 DFQATT and CDR2 SNEGSKA (reference sequence). CDR3 amino acids: CSARGARTGTDTQYF.

The chain carries TRBV6-1 and TRBJ2-6. Germline V gene sequence: CDR1 MNHNS, CDR2 SASEGT. CDR3 length: 14 residues. CDR3 in amino acids: CASREWSGANVLTF.

The J gene is TRBJ1-3, the V gene TRBV19; TCRdb's D call of TRBD1 is untestable without DNA. The CDR3 covers 16 residues. Germline V gene lookup returns CDR1 LNHDA and CDR2 SQIVND (reference sequence). The CDR3 sequence: CASSRITGSPGDTIYF.

The CDR3 is CASSLSFKERTDTQYF. The chain joins TRBV13 to TRBJ2-3. The germline CDR1 and CDR2 sequences are PRHDT and FYEKMQ (reference sequence). This CDR3 spans 16 amino acids. Combining the CDR3 with reference TRBV13 and TRBJ2-3 gives the whole variable domain AAGVIQSPRHLIKEKRETATLKCYPIPRHDTVYWYQQGPGQDPQFLISFYEKMQSDKGSIPDRFSAQQFSDYHSELNMSSLELGDSALYFCASSLSFKERTDTQYFGPGTRLTVL.

The chain links TRBV7-2 to TRBJ2-1; no DNA is available, so the TRBD2 call from TCRdb remains unchecked. Germline-derived CDR1 and CDR2 are SGHTA and FQGNSA. The CDR3 loop spans 11 amino acids. The CDR3 is CASSGSHEQFF. The full variable domain, in which reference TRBV7-2 and TRBJ2-1 provide the parts outside the CDR3, is GAGVSQSPSNKVTEKGKDVELRCDPISGHTALYWYRQSLGQGLEFLIYFQGNSAPDKSGLPSDRFSAERTGGSVSTLTIQRTQQEDSAVYLCASSGSHEQFFGPGTRLTVL.

J is TRBJ2-4 and V is TRBV6-1; without DNA, the TCRdb call of TRBD1 cannot be checked. CDR3 length equals 15 residues. CDR1 and CDR2 (germline): MNHNS, SASEGT. CDR3 sequence: CASSAIQGSKNIQYF.

This rearrangement joins TRBV12-3 or TRBV12-4 to TRBJ2-7; TCRdb designates TRBD1, a call that cannot be tested without DNA. This CDR3 is 14 amino acids long. This CDR3 is CASKGTGTSYEQYF.

This chain connects TRBV10-3 to TRBJ1-3. CDR3 length: 12 amino acids. Per the germline V gene, CDR1 is ENHRY and CDR2 is SYGVKD. CDR3 region: CAISGVQNTIYF.

The rearrangement links TRBV11-1 to TRBJ2-2; TCRdb gives TRBD2 as the D gene, but with no DNA this cannot be confirmed. The CDR3 length is 19 residues. CDR1 and CDR2 from the germline V gene are SGHAT and FQDESV (reference sequence). The CDR3 reads CASSPRFGTPGPNTGELFF.